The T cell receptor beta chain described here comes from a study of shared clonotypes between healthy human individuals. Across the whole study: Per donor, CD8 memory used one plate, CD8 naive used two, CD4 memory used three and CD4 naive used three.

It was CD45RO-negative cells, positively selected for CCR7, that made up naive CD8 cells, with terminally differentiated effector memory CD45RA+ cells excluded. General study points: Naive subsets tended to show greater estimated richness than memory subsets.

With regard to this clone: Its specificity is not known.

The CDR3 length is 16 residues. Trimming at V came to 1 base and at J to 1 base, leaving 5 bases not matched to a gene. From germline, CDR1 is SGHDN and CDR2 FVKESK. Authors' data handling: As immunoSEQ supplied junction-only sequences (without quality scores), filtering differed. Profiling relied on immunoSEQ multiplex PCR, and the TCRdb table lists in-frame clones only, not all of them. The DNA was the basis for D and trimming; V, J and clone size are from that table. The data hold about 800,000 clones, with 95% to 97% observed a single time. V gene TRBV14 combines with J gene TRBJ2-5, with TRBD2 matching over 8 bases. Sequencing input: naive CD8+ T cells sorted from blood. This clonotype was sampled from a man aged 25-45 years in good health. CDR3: CASSQGYSGAQETQYF. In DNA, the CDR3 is TGTGCCAGCAGCCAAGGGTATAGCGGGGCCCAAGAGACCCAGTACTTC.